The clone carrying this T cell receptor (beta chain) was seen at least ten times. Its target is not known. As every portion of the isolated RNA was reverse transcribed, the sequencing read expressed TCRB transcripts. About 3.9 million reads on average were seen across naive, central memory and regulatory T cell samples. The repertoire was sequenced with immunoSEQ multiplex PCR; TCRdb's copy has only in-frame clones and lacks some. The sample shows some 350,000 clones, around a tenth of them seen only once. Germline CDR1 and CDR2: SEHNR and FQNEAQ (reference sequence). The length of the CDR3 is 14 residues. Deletions cut 5 bases from V and 1 base from J, with 12 bases between. The data originate from a study of beta chain features in type 1 diabetes. General study findings and limits: Researchers report that Type 1 diabetes patients had moderately but significantly shorter TCRB CDR3s across all four CD4+ subsets.

The material sequenced was central memory CD4+ T cells from blood. J is TRBJ2-7 and V is TRBV7-9, with TRBD2 as a possible D gene (5 bases). The TCR comes from a young man with type 1 diabetes. CDR3 in amino acids: CASSPRSGSYEQYF. Here the CDR3 DNA reads TGTGCCAGCAGCCCCCGCAGCGGATCCTACGAGCAGTACTTC.